A selection of T cell receptor beta chains follows, all from one sample in a study of shared clonotypes between healthy human individuals. Profiling relied on immunoSEQ multiplex PCR, and the TCRdb table lists in-frame clones only, not all of them. The sample consists of roughly 2.2 million clones, 90% to 95% of them appearing once. The sample consisted of naive CD4+ T cells from PBMCs. The source is a man younger than 30 in good health. Some clones in this sample may be carry-over from other donors' samples. The CDR3 runs from the conserved cysteine through the conserved F or W. The order of the fields is J gene, V gene, D gene, clone size, CDR3 DNA, CDR3 protein. The D gene is left open where the match is weak. Size tells how often a clone was seen (once, few, many) or the class of an expanded clone, and some rows leave it out.

j_gene: TRBJ2-1
v_gene: TRBV4-1
d_gene: -
abundance: -
CDR3nt: TGCGCCAGCAGCCCAGCCTCCACCGGGACCCACCGCTACAATGAGCAGTTCTTC
CDR3aa: CASSPASTGTHRYNEQFF

j_gene: TRBJ2-1
v_gene: TRBV2
d_gene: TRBD1
abundance: -
CDR3nt: TGTGCCAGCAAAGACAGGGAGTGGGTCAATGAGCAGTTCTTC
CDR3aa: CASKDREWVNEQFF

j_gene: TRBJ1-2
v_gene: TRBV7-2
d_gene: -
abundance: -
CDR3nt: TGTGCCAGCAGCTTAGCAGGGGATGTTGGCTACACCTTC
CDR3aa: CASSLAGDVGYTF

j_gene: TRBJ1-2
v_gene: TRBV5-1
d_gene: -
abundance: -
CDR3nt: TGCGCCAGTGGTTCAGGGCTCAGCTATGGCTACACCTTC
CDR3aa: CASGSGLSYGYTF

j_gene: TRBJ2-7
v_gene: TRBV6-6
d_gene: TRBD1
abundance: -
CDR3nt: TGTGCCAGCAGTTACTCCTTGCGGACAGGCAACTACGAGCAGTACTTC
CDR3aa: CASSYSLRTGNYEQYF

j_gene: TRBJ1-1
v_gene: TRBV12-5
d_gene: -
abundance: -
CDR3nt: TGTGCTAGTGGCCGCGGACAGAAAGCTTTCTTT
CDR3aa: CASGRGQKAFF

j_gene: TRBJ1-1
v_gene: TRBV6-1
d_gene: -
abundance: -
CDR3nt: TGTGCCAGCAGTGTGGAGGGGGGCACTGAAGCTTTCTTT
CDR3aa: CASSVEGGTEAFF

j_gene: TRBJ1-1
v_gene: TRBV27
d_gene: -
abundance: once
CDR3nt: TGTGCCAGCAGTCCAGTGGGACCCGCGAACACTGAAGCTTTCTTT
CDR3aa: CASSPVGPANTEAFF

j_gene: TRBJ1-1
v_gene: TRBV2
d_gene: -
abundance: -
CDR3nt: TGTGCCAGCAGTGATACGTACTTCGGGACTGAAGCTTTCTTT
CDR3aa: CASSDTYFGTEAFF

j_gene: TRBJ2-3
v_gene: TRBV6-5
d_gene: TRBD2
abundance: -
CDR3nt: TGTGCCAGCAGTTCCTTACTAGCGGGAGGGCCAGATACGCAGTATTTT
CDR3aa: CASSSLLAGGPDTQYF

j_gene: TRBJ1-1
v_gene: TRBV5-4
d_gene: -
abundance: -
CDR3nt: TGTGCCAGCAGCTTGAGGCACAGGAACACTGAAGCTTTCTTT
CDR3aa: CASSLRHRNTEAFF

j_gene: TRBJ1-6
v_gene: TRBV6-6
d_gene: TRBD1
abundance: -
CDR3nt: TGTGCCAGCACAGGGGGCGTTGGTTCACCCCTCCACTTT
CDR3aa: CASTGGVGSPLHF

j_gene: TRBJ2-1
v_gene: TRBV7-9
d_gene: TRBD2
abundance: once
CDR3nt: TGTGCCAGCAGCTTAGATCGGCGGCTAGCGGGAGTTGAGCAGTTCTTC
CDR3aa: CASSLDRRLAGVEQFF

j_gene: TRBJ2-1
v_gene: TRBV28
d_gene: -
abundance: -
CDR3nt: TGTGCCAGCAGTCCCCCCATTATTAATGAGCAGTTCTTC
CDR3aa: CASSPPIINEQFF

j_gene: TRBJ2-2
v_gene: TRBV5-1
d_gene: -
abundance: -
CDR3nt: TGCGCCAGCAGCCGGAGTGGGGACCCCACCGGGGAGCTGTTTTTT
CDR3aa: CASSRSGDPTGELFF

j_gene: TRBJ2-1
v_gene: TRBV4-1
d_gene: -
abundance: -
CDR3nt: TGCGCCAGCAGCCAAGCTCAGGTGCAGTTCTTC
CDR3aa: CASSQAQVQFF

j_gene: TRBJ2-3
v_gene: TRBV28
d_gene: TRBD1
abundance: -
CDR3nt: TGTGCCAGCAGTTCCCCCGGGACAGGTCCCCCAGATACGCAGTATTTT
CDR3aa: CASSSPGTGPPDTQYF

j_gene: TRBJ1-6
v_gene: TRBV30
d_gene: -
abundance: -
CDR3nt: TGTGCCTGGAGTGTCTCAGGAGCCCTACCCCTCCACTTT
CDR3aa: CAWSVSGALPLHF

j_gene: TRBJ1-2
v_gene: TRBV2
d_gene: -
abundance: -
CDR3nt: TGTGCCAGCAGGTCTCTAGGGGAATTATGGGGCTATGGCTACACCTTC
CDR3aa: CASRSLGELWGYGYTF

j_gene: TRBJ2-1
v_gene: TRBV27
d_gene: -
abundance: -
CDR3nt: TGTGCCAGCAGTTTATTGAGGACAGGTAGGGGGGGCATTGAGCAGTTCTTC
CDR3aa: CASSLLRTGRGGIEQFF

j_gene: TRBJ1-1
v_gene: TRBV27
d_gene: -
abundance: -
CDR3nt: TGTGCCAGCAGTCCCCGGATCCAGCAGGTTCAAGCTTTCTTT
CDR3aa: CASSPRIQQVQAFF

j_gene: TRBJ2-3
v_gene: TRBV7-3
d_gene: -
abundance: -
CDR3nt: TGTGCCAGCAGCTTAAAGTCGGGAGATACGCAGTATTTT
CDR3aa: CASSLKSGDTQYF

j_gene: TRBJ1-2
v_gene: TRBV5-1
d_gene: -
abundance: -
CDR3nt: TGCGCCAGCAGCTTGGACCCCCCCAGGGGTGGCTATGGCTACACCTTC
CDR3aa: CASSLDPPRGGYGYTF

j_gene: TRBJ2-1
v_gene: TRBV6-5
d_gene: TRBD2
abundance: -
CDR3nt: TGTGCCACCAGTTGGGGTGGGACTAGCGGGGTCAATGAGCAGTTCTTC
CDR3aa: CATSWGGTSGVNEQFF

j_gene: TRBJ2-1
v_gene: TRBV7-9
d_gene: -
abundance: -
CDR3nt: TGTGCCAGCAGCTCCAAGGGTATCTACAATGAGCAGTTCTTC
CDR3aa: CASSSKGIYNEQFF

j_gene: TRBJ2-1
v_gene: TRBV9
d_gene: -
abundance: -
CDR3nt: TGTGCCAGCATCGACCCGTTCCCAAATGAGCAGTTCTTC
CDR3aa: CASIDPFPNEQFF

j_gene: TRBJ1-1
v_gene: TRBV28
d_gene: TRBD1
abundance: -
CDR3nt: TGTGCCAGCAGTTTTTTTCTGGGACAGGTGAACACTGAAGCTTTCTTT
CDR3aa: CASSFFLGQVNTEAFF

j_gene: TRBJ2-1
v_gene: TRBV18
d_gene: -
abundance: -
CDR3nt: TGTGCCAGCTCACCGGTCCCGGGAGCACGGAATGAGCAGTTCTTC
CDR3aa: CASSPVPGARNEQFF

j_gene: TRBJ1-2
v_gene: TRBV6-5
d_gene: -
abundance: -
CDR3nt: TGTGCCAGCAGTTACGGAGGGGTCAGAGGCTACACCTTC
CDR3aa: CASSYGGVRGYTF

j_gene: TRBJ2-7
v_gene: TRBV7-6
d_gene: -
abundance: -
CDR3nt: TGTGCCAGCAGCTTAGCGAGGGGACACGAGCAGTACTTC
CDR3aa: CASSLARGHEQYF

j_gene: TRBJ1-4
v_gene: TRBV5-1
d_gene: -
abundance: -
CDR3nt: TGCGCCAGCAGCCGCGGGGGAGGGGTCCCAACTAATGAAAAACTGTTTTTT
CDR3aa: CASSRGGGVPTNEKLFF

j_gene: TRBJ2-7
v_gene: TRBV6-1
d_gene: TRBD2
abundance: -
CDR3nt: TGTGCCAGCTCGGAGGGACTAGCGGGAGCATACGAGCAGTACTTC
CDR3aa: CASSEGLAGAYEQYF

j_gene: TRBJ2-3
v_gene: TRBV28
d_gene: TRBD2
abundance: -
CDR3nt: TGTGCCAGCAGTTTAGGAGCTAGCGGGACCAGCACAGATACGCAGTATTTT
CDR3aa: CASSLGASGTSTDTQYF

j_gene: TRBJ2-7
v_gene: TRBV5-4
d_gene: TRBD2
abundance: once
CDR3nt: TGTGCCAGCAGCTTAGGGACTAGCGGGAGGACGTACGAGCAGTACTTC
CDR3aa: CASSLGTSGRTYEQYF

j_gene: TRBJ2-1
v_gene: TRBV27
d_gene: TRBD1
abundance: -
CDR3nt: TGTGCCAGCAGTTTATCGGGTCGAGGGGGCAACAATGAGCAGTTCTTC
CDR3aa: CASSLSGRGGNNEQFF

j_gene: TRBJ2-2
v_gene: TRBV6-5
d_gene: -
abundance: once
CDR3nt: TGTGCCAGCAGTTACTCCTTCTCGAACACCGGGGAGCTGTTTTTT
CDR3aa: CASSYSFSNTGELFF

j_gene: TRBJ2-1
v_gene: TRBV5-1
d_gene: -
abundance: -
CDR3nt: TGCGCCAGCAGCTTGGCCCTAGGGGATGAGCAGTTCTTC
CDR3aa: CASSLALGDEQFF

j_gene: TRBJ2-2
v_gene: TRBV5-1
d_gene: TRBD2
abundance: -
CDR3nt: TGCGCCAGCAGCGGGCTGCGGGAGGGGACCGGGGAGCTGTTTTTT
CDR3aa: CASSGLREGTGELFF